Below, 8 T cell receptor beta chains from the same sample are listed, as sequenced in a study of blood T cell repertoires in COVID-19. Assay used: immunoSEQ multiplex PCR; TCRdb lists only in-frame clones, some missing. Among a few hundred thousand clones, nearly 90% were seen once, and the ten largest hold 1.5% to 2%. Sequencing used PBMCs or T cells enriched from blood (not recorded which). Receptors originate from a woman between 18 and 29 years old with acute COVID-19.

The chain employs TRBV19 and TRBJ2-1; a weak D match, TRBD1 (6 bases). Trimming shortened V by 6 bases and J by 5 bases, and 23 bases separated the two germline ends. The CDR3 covers 17 residues. Germline V CDR1 and CDR2: LNHDA, SQIVND (reference sequence). The CDR3 nucleotides are TGTGCCAGTAGCCTATCCCTAGGGGGATCCCGTCACAATGAGCAGTTCTTC. This gives the protein CASSLSLGGSRHNEQFF.

In its sample, this clone was seen a few times. V and J are TRBV4-1 and TRBJ2-7; 8 bases agree with TRBD2. The CDR3 totals 14 residues. V shed 1 base, J shed 3 bases, and the junction held 2 bases outside the gene matches. CDR1 and CDR2 from the germline V gene are MGHRA and YSYEKL. Here the CDR3 DNA reads TGCGCCAGCAGCCAAGTGCGGGGGGACTACGAGCAGTACTTC. Translation: CASSQVRGDYEQYF.

This chain uses TRBV7-6 with TRBJ2-2, with D possibly being TRBD2 (6 bases). V was cut by 1 base and J by 4 bases, with 10 bases left in between. Germline V gene lookup returns CDR1 SGHVS and CDR2 FNYEAQ. This CDR3 is built from 15 residues. In DNA, the CDR3 is TGTGCCAGCAGCTTAGTACGGGGGACCACCGGGGAGCTGTTTTTT. Its translation: CASSLVRGTTGELFF.

This rearrangement joins TRBV19 to TRBJ2-3; possible D gene TRBD1, 6 bases. Germline CDR1 reads LNHDA; CDR2 reads SQIVND (reference sequence). This CDR3 comprises 14 residues. The V and J ends lost 6 bases and 2 bases respectively, with 12 bases between them. CDR3 loop: CASRPGHITDTQYF. The CDR3 nucleotides read TGTGCCAGTAGACCGGGACATATCACAGATACGCAGTATTTT.

The chain uses TRBV6-6 and TRBJ2-1, with D uncertain. Trimming removed 4 bases from V and 9 bases from J, with 4 bases in between. The CDR3 has 10 amino acids. Germline V gene sequence: CDR1 MNHNY, CDR2 SVGAGI (reference sequence). The CDR3 DNA reads as TGTGCCAGCAGTTCTAGTGAGCAGTTCTTC. It translates to CASSSSEQFF.

The CDR3 loop is CASSSTGERAGNTIYF. The CDR3 DNA follows: TGTGCCAGCAGTTCCACCGGGGAGAGGGCTGGAAACACCATATATTTT. The genes are TRBV6-5 and TRBJ1-3, with D hard to call. The CDR3 length is 16 residues. Germline-derived CDR1 and CDR2 are MNHEY and SVGAGI. V shed 4 bases and J shed 2 bases, with 15 bases lying between them.

This chain connects TRBV18 to TRBJ1-4; tentative D call: TRBD1 (5 bases). The length of the CDR3 is 14 residues. The V gene's germline CDR1 is KGHSH and CDR2 LQKENI. Between the trimmed V and J ends, which lost 2 bases and 7 bases, there was a span of 11 bases. CDR3 loop: CASSPGAAVEKLFF. The CDR3 coding sequence is TGTGCCAGCTCACCAGGGGCCGCGGTTGAAAAACTGTTTTTT.

The gene calls are TRBV5-6 and TRBJ2-2, with 7 bases that match TRBD1. The V and J ends lost 2 bases and 4 bases, in that order; junction bases with no gene match: 5. Germline CDR1 SGHDT, CDR2 YYEEEE. This CDR3 is built from 15 residues. CDR3 in DNA: TGTGCCAGCAGCTTCGCCGACAGGGCCACCGGGGAGCTGTTTTTT. It translates to CASSFADRATGELFF.